This T cell receptor beta chain stems from a study of blood T cell repertoires in COVID-19. There are many counts of this clone. This CDR3 is built from 13 residues. Per the germline V gene, CDR1 is DFQATT and CDR2 is SNEGSKA (reference sequence). V dropped 3 bases and J dropped 6; count of bases not matched to a gene: 6. Profiling relied on immunoSEQ multiplex PCR, and the TCRdb table lists in-frame clones only, not all of them. The sample records approximately 210,000 clones, 80% to 90% being singletons. The clonotype originates from a man aged 25-40 years in a cohort exposed to, infected with or recovered from COVID-19 (not recorded which). Sequenced sample: PBMCs or T cells enriched from blood (not recorded which). J is TRBJ1-1 and V is TRBV20-1; 8 bases fit TRBD1. CDR3 sequence reads: CSASQVQGAEAFF. The CDR3 coding sequence is TGCAGTGCTAGTCAAGTACAGGGGGCTGAAGCTTTCTTT.